This T cell receptor beta chain derives from a study of T cell responses to AZD1222 COVID-19 vaccine. Findings and caveats of the study: Clonal diversity was possibly underestimated; the donors were predominantly white British and more often female. Among vaccine-associated CD4 TCRs, coverage spanned spike, with dominance at 160-218 and 743-854.

With regard to this clone: Its target is not known.

Sequencing was performed with immunoSEQ multiplex PCR; in TCRdb, only in-frame clones are kept and a portion is missing. The sample lists over 65,000 clones, about nine tenths occurring once. V lost 4 bases and J lost 1; bases outside the gene matches: 5. The CDR3 has 14 amino acids. Germline values: CDR1 SGHNT, CDR2 YYREEE (reference sequence). The sequencing here drew on peripheral blood, taken on day 0 of AZD1222 vaccination. The receptor was isolated from an adult in good health. The chain carries TRBV5-4 and TRBJ2-7; 7 bases are shared with TRBD1. CDR3 sequence reads: CASSVGQASYEQYF. The CDR3 DNA follows: TGTGCCAGCAGCGTTGGACAGGCTTCCTACGAGCAGTACTTC.